This entry features one T cell receptor (beta chain) sequence. As processed by the authors: Amplification of reference gene primers provided the estimated nucleated cell counts. Libraries were prepared by immunoSEQ multiplex PCR; TCRdb keeps only in-frame clonotypes and omits some of them. That table furnishes V, J and clone size, whereas the DNA furnished D and trimming. Found here are around 120,000 clones, 78% of them singletons; the top ten hold 2% to 2.5%. V was trimmed by 0 bases and J by 0 bases, leaving 10 bases between them. Germline CDR1 is LGHNA and CDR2 is YNFKEQ. The CDR3 is 16 amino acids. These data belong to a study of blood T cell repertoires in COVID-19. Study as a whole: Some COVID-19 samples were acute and others convalescent; all came from the United States, Italy and Spain. PBMCs, B-cell-depleted T cells, or T cells provided the cDNA or gDNA that made up the material.

This chain connects TRBV4-2 to TRBJ2-3; D unresolved. The TCR sequence derives from an older man with acute or convalescent COVID-19. The sequencing input was peripheral blood. DNA for the CDR3: TGTGCCAGCAGCCAAGACCCCTCAGTTAGCACAGATACGCAGTATTTT. Amino acids: CASSQDPSVSTDTQYF.